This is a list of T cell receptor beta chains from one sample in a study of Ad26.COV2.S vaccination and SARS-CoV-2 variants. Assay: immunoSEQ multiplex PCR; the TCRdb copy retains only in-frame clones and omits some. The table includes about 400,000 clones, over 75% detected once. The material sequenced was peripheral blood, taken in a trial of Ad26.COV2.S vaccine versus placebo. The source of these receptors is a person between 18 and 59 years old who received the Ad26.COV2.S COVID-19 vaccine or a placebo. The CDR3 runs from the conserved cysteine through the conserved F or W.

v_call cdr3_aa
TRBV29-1 CSVVQDTIYGYTF
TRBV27 CASSPNRGIQPQHF
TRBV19 CASEDRAGGYGYTF
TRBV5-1 CASSAGPVDNEQFF
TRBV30 CAWSQEEKLFF
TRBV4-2 CASSQEHLGASGYEQYF
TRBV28 CASIRQGDRGLSFYGYTF
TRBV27 CASSSSGHYNEQFF
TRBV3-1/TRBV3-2 CASSQVGRGGNEQFF
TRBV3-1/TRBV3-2 CASSRLAGGNQETQYF
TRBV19 CASRTKAGGPNDEQFF
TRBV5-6 CASSLNRVTDTQYF
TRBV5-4 CASSLVSTSGYEQYF